Included here is one T cell receptor (beta chain) sequence, with context. Its matching antigen is unknown. Healthy Caucasians, and only they, were the donors. TCRdb re-called the 5' RACE reads through MiXCR, storing one row per CDR3 protein. The top ten hold more than 0.4% of the sample, which has approximately 490,000 distinct CDR3 sequences, about a fifth seen once. The source of the sample is a study of identical twins. Germline assignment: CDR1 SQVTM and CDR2 ANQGSEA. The CDR3 runs 11 residues. The V end lost 3 bases, the J end lost 8 bases, and 8 bases lay between the germline ends. Findings and limits, study-wide: For out-of-frame beta sequences, excess twin sharing was weaker. The more abundant beta clonotypes in cord blood had fewer insertions, and memory repertoires did not show this. Compared with models, monozygotic twins showed more out-of-frame TCR alpha sharing.

The same data also contributed to another study, on yellow fever vaccine responses in identical twins.

The genes are TRBV29-1 and TRBJ2-4; no clear D. Sequenced input: CD4+ T cells sorted from blood. The clonotype comes from a young woman in good health. The CDR3, as DNA: TGCAGCGTTGAGCTCTTGGACATTCAGTACTTC. Protein: CSVELLDIQYF.